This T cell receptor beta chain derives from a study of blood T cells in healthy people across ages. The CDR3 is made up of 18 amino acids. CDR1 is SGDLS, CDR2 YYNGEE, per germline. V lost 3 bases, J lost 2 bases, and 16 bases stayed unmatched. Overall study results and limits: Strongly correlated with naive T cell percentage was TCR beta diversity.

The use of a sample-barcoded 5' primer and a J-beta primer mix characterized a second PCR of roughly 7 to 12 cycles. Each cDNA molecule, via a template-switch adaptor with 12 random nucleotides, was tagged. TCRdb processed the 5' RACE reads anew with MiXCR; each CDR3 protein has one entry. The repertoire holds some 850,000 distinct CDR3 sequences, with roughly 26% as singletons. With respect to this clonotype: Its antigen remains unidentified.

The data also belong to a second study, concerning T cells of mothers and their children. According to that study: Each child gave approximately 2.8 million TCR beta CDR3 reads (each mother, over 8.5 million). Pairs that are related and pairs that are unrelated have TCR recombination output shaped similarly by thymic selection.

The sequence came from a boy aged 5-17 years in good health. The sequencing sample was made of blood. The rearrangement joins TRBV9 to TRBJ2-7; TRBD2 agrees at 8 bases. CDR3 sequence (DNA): TGTGCCAGCAGCGCCCTTCACTTGTTAGCGGGGCTAACCTACGAGCAGTACTTC. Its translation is CASSALHLLAGLTYEQYF.